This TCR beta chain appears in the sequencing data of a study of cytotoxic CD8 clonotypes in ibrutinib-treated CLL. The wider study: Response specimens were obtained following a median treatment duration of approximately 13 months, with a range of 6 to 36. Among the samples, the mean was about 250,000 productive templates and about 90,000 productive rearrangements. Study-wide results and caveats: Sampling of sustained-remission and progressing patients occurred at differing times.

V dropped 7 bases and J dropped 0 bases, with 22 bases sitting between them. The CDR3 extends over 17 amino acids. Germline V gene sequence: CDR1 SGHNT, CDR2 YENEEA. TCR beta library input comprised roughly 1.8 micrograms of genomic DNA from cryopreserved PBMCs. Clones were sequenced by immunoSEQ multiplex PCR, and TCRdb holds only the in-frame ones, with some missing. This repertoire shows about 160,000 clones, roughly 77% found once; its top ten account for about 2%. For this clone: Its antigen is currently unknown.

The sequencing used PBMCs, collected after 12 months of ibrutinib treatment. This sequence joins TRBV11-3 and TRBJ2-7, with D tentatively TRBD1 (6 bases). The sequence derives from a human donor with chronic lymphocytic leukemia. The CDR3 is CASINRQGRDNSYEQYF. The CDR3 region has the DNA TGTGCCAGCATCAATAGACAAGGTCGGGACAACTCCTACGAGCAGTACTTC.